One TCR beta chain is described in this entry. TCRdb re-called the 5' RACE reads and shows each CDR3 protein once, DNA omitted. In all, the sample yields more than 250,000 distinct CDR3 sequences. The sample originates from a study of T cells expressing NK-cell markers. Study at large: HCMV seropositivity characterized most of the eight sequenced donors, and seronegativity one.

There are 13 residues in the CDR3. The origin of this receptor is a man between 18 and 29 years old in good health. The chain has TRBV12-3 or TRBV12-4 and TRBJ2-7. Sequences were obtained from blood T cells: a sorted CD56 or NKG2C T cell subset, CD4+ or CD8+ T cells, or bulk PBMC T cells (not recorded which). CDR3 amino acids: CASGVAGSYEQYF.